This entry features one T cell receptor (beta chain) sequence. This clone was recorded once. Its antigen is unknown. Base qualities were left out, and no much larger clone turns up one base away. This specimen comes from a study of OX40 agonist ivuxolimab in advanced cancers. Regarding the study in general: Ivuxolimab, which targeted the costimulatory receptor OX40 (CD134), was an agonistic, fully human IgG2 monoclonal antibody. Intravenous ivuxolimab was administered to patients every 2 weeks at six dose levels: 0.01, 0.1, 0.3, 1.5, 3 and 10 mg/kg. Of the roughly 54 dose-escalation patients, hepatocellular carcinoma was present in about 20, melanoma in around 15, renal cell carcinoma in 9 and head and neck cancer in 9. A male proportion of nearly 85% and a mean age of 60 years, ranging from roughly 23 to 79, were recorded for the dose-escalation cohort. Patients were allowed to have had prior anti-PD-1, anti-PD-L1 or anti-CTLA-4 therapy, and roughly 40% of the dose-escalation patients had previously received checkpoint inhibitors. Partial responses occurred in three dose-escalation patients, of whom one had hepatocellular carcinoma and two had cutaneous melanoma. Peripheral TCRbeta sequencing was intended to test whether TCR sequence diversity was altered and clonal T-cell expansion was caused by ivuxolimab. The monotherapy dose-escalation portion (N of about 47 patients) of the phase I ivuxolimab trial is reported in the paper. General study outcomes and caveats: On average, CD8+ T cells showed more expanded clones than CD4+ T cells after ivuxolimab. Low levels of normalized T-cell clonal expansion were also seen in some patients who did not respond. In the 0.1-3.0 mg/kg groups, partial responders had among the lowest normalized peripheral clonal expansion, particularly in CD8+ T cells. Which antigens the clonally expanded peripheral T cells were specific for was not determined. At doses from 0.1 to 3.0 mg/kg, clonal expansion was seen in both CD4+ and CD8+ blood T cells between baseline and week 6.

The trial excluded patients who had a history of autoimmune disease or were on systemic immunosuppression. In every dose cohort, peripheral blood was drawn for TCR sequencing at baseline, cycle 4 day 1, and cycle 7 day 1. Samples were obtained from an open-label, multicenter, first-in-human phase I dose-escalation trial of ivuxolimab. Adults with locally advanced or metastatic head and neck squamous cell, hepatocellular, melanoma or renal cell carcinoma were enrolled in the trial. Before TCR sequencing, CD4+ and CD8+ T cells were separately sorted from peripheral blood. Genomic DNA was extracted from sorted cells for sequencing of the TCRbeta CDR3 region. The immunoSEQ Assay was used for sequencing of TCRbeta CDR3 regions. Here the immuneACCESS table is served through TCRdb, limited to in-frame sequences with V and J called. Missing clones are a known gap in these copies; in checked studies unresolved V genes cover under half, and the rest lacks a known reason. This sample lists over 75,000 clones; around 90% were detected once. Clones ranked in the top ten supply about 0.45% of the sample.

The CDR3, from cysteine to phenylalanine, totals 15 residues. Here the CDR3 DNA is all that survives: 45 bases in frame from base 1. Deletion took 5 bases off V and 1 base off J, with a span of 12 bases between the germline ends. The germline V gene yields SGHRS for CDR1 and YFSETQ for CDR2. The TCR comes from an adult with an advanced solid tumor such as melanoma, head and neck, liver or kidney cancer. This receptor chain uses TRBV5-1 and TRBJ2-2; the D gene is unclear. The input for sequencing was CD4+ or CD8+ T cells sorted from blood, taken in a trial of the OX40 agonist ivuxolimab. The bases are TGCGCCAGCAGACTTTCGTGGGGGAACACCGGGGAGCTGTTTTTT. It codes for CASRLSWGNTGELFF.